The 18 T cell receptor beta chains presented below share a single source sample, sequenced in a study of T-cell memory formation after mild COVID-19. TCRdb fed the 5' RACE reads into MiXCR, producing one record per CDR3 protein. This table holds about 210,000 distinct CDR3 sequences, around 27% found once. Sequenced material: PBMCs or a T cell subset sorted from them (not recorded which). The receptors were gathered from an adult woman who had mild COVID-19 (a few samples of this study predate the infection). Cell type and time point are not known.

The sample holds a few counts of this clonotype. The J gene is TRBJ2-7, the V gene TRBV7-9; D is perhaps TRBD1 (6 bases). The CDR3 loop spans 18 amino acids. Germline CDR1 SEHNR, CDR2 FQNEAQ (reference sequence). Deletions cut 0 bases from V and 5 bases from J, with 23 bases between. CDR3 region: CASSLAGTRRSRGNEQYF. Here the CDR3 DNA reads TGTGCCAGCAGCTTAGCTGGGACAAGGAGGTCGCGAGGAAACGAGCAGTACTTC.

The chain has TRBV5-1 and TRBJ1-6; D is ambiguous. Germline lookup yields CDR1 SGHRS and CDR2 YFSETQ. This CDR3 region has 14 residues. Trimming pared 0 bases from V and 6 bases from J, leaving 7 bases between. Here the CDR3 DNA reads TGCGCCAGCAGCTTGGATCTGGCTAATTCACCCCTCCACTTT. This encodes CASSLDLANSPLHF. Full variable domain (rest looked up from reference TRBV5-1 and TRBJ1-6): KAGVTQTPRYLIKTRGQQVTLSCSPISGHRSVSWYQQTPGQGLQFLFEYFSETQRNKGNFPGRFSGRQFSNSRSEMNVSTLELGDSALYLCASSLDLANSPLHFGNGTRLTVT.

This clonotype was recorded a few times. The genes are TRBV5-1 and TRBJ2-5; TRBD2 matches 8 bases. CDR1 SGHRS and CDR2 YFSETQ come from the germline V gene. Germline trimming cut 6 bases from V and 4 bases from J; bases unmatched to any gene: 2. The CDR3 is made up of 12 amino acids. This chain's CDR3 is CASKSGGETQYF. The CDR3 bases are TGCGCCAGCAAAAGCGGGGGAGAGACCCAGTACTTC.

The chain employs TRBV20-1 and TRBJ2-7, with a weak D call TRBD1 (6 bases). Trimming removed 0 bases at V and 5 bases at J, with 14 bases between. The germline gives CDR1 DFQATT, CDR2 SNEGSKA (reference sequence). The CDR3 sequence is 14 residues long. CDR3 nucleotides: TGCAGTGCTAGAGATTTAACAGGGAACCACGAGCAGTACTTC. This translates into CSARDLTGNHEQYF.

CDR3 sequence reads: CASSGRTANTEAFF. The DNA for the CDR3 is TGTGCCAGCAGCGGCCGGACAGCGAACACTGAAGCTTTCTTT. This chain joins TRBV3-1 and TRBJ1-1, with D possibly TRBD1 on 6 matching bases. Germline CDR1 reads LGHDT; CDR2 reads YNNKEL (reference sequence). The germline V and J ends were trimmed by 5 bases and 1 base, with 11 bases remaining between them. This CDR3 contains 14 residues.

The V call is TRBV4-1, the J call TRBJ2-2, with 9 bases aligning to TRBD2. Germline V gene sequence: CDR1 MGHRA, CDR2 YSYEKL. The V and J ends lost 2 bases and 6 bases, in that order; junction bases with no gene match: 7. The CDR3 sequence is 16 residues long. CDR3 residues: CASSQLPGLASGELFF. The CDR3 nucleotides are TGCGCCAGCAGCCAACTGCCGGGACTAGCTTCCGGGGAGCTGTTTTTT.

The genes are TRBV7-9 and TRBJ2-6; 7 bases map to TRBD1. Germline assignment: CDR1 SEHNR and CDR2 FQNEAQ (reference sequence). The CDR3 runs 15 residues. Unmatched junction bases numbered 4, after V lost 5 bases and J lost 3 bases. The CDR3 nucleotides are TGTGCCAGCAGCCTCACAGGGGTTGGGGCCAACGTCCTGACTTTC. It translates to CASSLTGVGANVLTF.

This clonotype appeared many times. CDR3 coding DNA: TGTGCCAGCAGTGATTTCGGGACAGGGAGTGAGCAGTACTTC. Amino acid sequence: CASSDFGTGSEQYF. This chain connects TRBV25-1 to TRBJ2-7, with TRBD1 identical over 9 bases. The CDR3 is 14 residues long. In germline, CDR1 is MGHDK, CDR2 SYGVNS. V lost 3 bases to trimming and J lost 7 bases; unmatched junction nucleotides: 7.

This clonotype turned up a few times. The CDR3 coding sequence is TGTGCCAGCAGCCCTCCGGAGAACAATGAGCAGTTCTTC. This translates into CASSPPENNEQFF. This rearrangement joins TRBV6-5 to TRBJ2-1, with D unresolved. Germline V gene lookup returns CDR1 MNHEY and CDR2 SVGAGI. The CDR3 totals 13 residues. Deletions cut 6 bases from V and 5 bases from J, with 11 bases between.

This clonotype came up a few times. The rearrangement links TRBV20-1 to TRBJ2-5; D may be TRBD2 (5 bases). Germline CDR1 and CDR2: DFQATT and SNEGSKA (reference sequence). Deletions cut 0 bases from V and 5 bases from J, with 10 bases between. The CDR3 is 13 residues long. This CDR3 reads CSARDNPGETQYF. DNA for the CDR3: TGCAGTGCTAGAGATAATCCGGGGGAGACCCAGTACTTC.

This clonotype has just a few counts. The chain employs TRBV4-1 and TRBJ2-7, with 8 bases lining up with TRBD1. Germline loops: CDR1 MGHRA, CDR2 YSYEKL. The CDR3 runs 15 residues. The V and J ends lost 1 base and 2 bases, in that order; junction bases with no gene match: 4. The CDR3 bases are TGCGCCAGCAGCCAAGCCGCGGGACAGGCCTACGAGCAGTACTTC. This codes for CASSQAAGQAYEQYF.

This clonotype was found a few times. This chain connects TRBV19 to TRBJ2-1; 9 positions agree with TRBD2. After removal of 1 base from V and 8 bases from J, the junction contained 15 bases not matched to a gene. The CDR3 is 18 amino acids. Germline CDR1 LNHDA, CDR2 SQIVND (reference sequence). The CDR3 DNA follows: TGTGCCAGTAGTATAGGAAGTAGGTCTTTAGCGGGAGAGGATGAGCAGTTCTTC. This encodes CASSIGSRSLAGEDEQFF. The full variable domain, its missing parts supplied by reference TRBV19 and TRBJ2-1, is DGGITQSPKYLFRKEGQNVTLSCEQNLNHDAMYWYRQDPGQGLRLIYYSQIVNDFQKGDIAEGYSVSREKKESFPLTVTSAQKNPTAFYLCASSIGSRSLAGEDEQFFGPGTRLTVL.

Points on this clonotype: The junction and the germline gene differ at one end; a read error may be behind it. The CDR3 nucleotides are TGCGCCAGCAGCCAAGAGGGAGGCTACGAGCAGTACTTC. Its translation: CASSQEGGYEQYF. The chain recombines TRBV4-2 with TRBJ2-7, with D tentatively TRBD2 (6 bases). The germline V gene has CDR1 LGHNA and CDR2 YNFKEQ. This CDR3 spans 13 amino acids.

This chain links TRBV20-1 with TRBJ1-2, with 7 bases that match TRBD1. In germline, CDR1 is DFQATT, CDR2 SNEGSKA (reference sequence). The length of the CDR3 is 11 residues. V shed 4 bases and J 4 bases; nucleotides not matched to a gene: 0. CDR3 sequence (DNA): TGCAGTGCTACAGGGGGCTATGGCTACACCTTC. Encoded protein: CSATGGYGYTF.

This clonotype has more than one count but fewer than ten. The V gene is TRBV20-1, the J gene TRBJ2-1; perhaps TRBD1 as D (6 bases). The CDR3 has 18 residues. Deletions cut 1 base from V and 3 bases from J, with 22 bases between. Germline CDR1 reads DFQATT; CDR2 reads SNEGSKA (reference sequence). CDR3 bases: TGCAGTGCTAGAGCCCCCGGGGAAGAGGGGGTGGTCTACAATGAGCAGTTCTTC. Translated, it gives CSARAPGEEGVVYNEQFF.

The V and J genes are TRBV7-6 and TRBJ2-1, with TRBD2 matching over 11 bases. Germline CDR1 SGHVS, CDR2 FNYEAQ. Trimming at V came to 5 bases and at J to 9 bases, leaving 6 bases not matched to a gene. This CDR3 is built from 14 residues. The CDR3 spells CASSVTSGGGEQFF. The CDR3 nucleotides read TGTGCCAGCAGCGTTACTAGCGGGGGCGGTGAGCAGTTCTTC.

This chain uses TRBV5-1 with TRBJ1-3; 7 nucleotides agree with TRBD1. The trim removed 3 bases at V and 1 base at J, leaving 7 bases unmatched. Germline CDR1 and CDR2: SGHRS and YFSETQ. The CDR3 runs to 16 residues. Here the CDR3 DNA reads TGCGCCAGCAGCTCTCAGGCACAGGGGTCTGGAAACACCATATATTTT. This translates into CASSSQAQGSGNTIYF.

The CDR3: CASSSTTGRGYEQYF. CDR3 sequence (DNA): TGTGCCAGCAGCTCCACGACAGGGCGCGGCTACGAGCAGTACTTC. V and J are TRBV7-9 and TRBJ2-7; the match to TRBD1 covers 7 bases. Germline loops: CDR1 SEHNR, CDR2 FQNEAQ (reference sequence). V lost 4 bases and J lost 3; bases outside the gene matches: 9. The CDR3 extends over 15 amino acids.